This T cell receptor beta chain was recorded in a study of cytomegalovirus exposure and HLA in healthy donors. The CDR3 totals 14 residues. The V gene end was trimmed by 5 bases and the J gene end by 3 bases; junction bases not matched to a gene: 4. In germline, CDR1 is SGHTA, CDR2 FQGTGA. Vbeta (60) and Jbeta (13) primers were used in the PCR. TCRdb's table, derived via immunoSEQ multiplex PCR, lists solely in-frame clones and lacks some. The table records roughly 99,000 clones, approximately 74% of them present only once. Sequencing was done on a sample of PBMCs. The origin of this receptor is a male donor in good health and CMV-seronegative. The chain is built from TRBV7-3 and TRBJ2-7, with 10 bases matching TRBD1. The CDR3 loop reads CASSPRTGGYEQYF. The CDR3 DNA reads as TGTGCCAGCAGCCCACGGACAGGGGGCTACGAGCAGTACTTC. The whole variable domain, remainder taken from reference TRBV7-3 and TRBJ2-7, is GAGVSQTPSNKVTEKGKYVELRCDPISGHTALYWYRQSLGQGPEFLIYFQGTGAADDSGLPNDRFFAVRPEGSVSTLKIQRTERGDSAVYLCASSPRTGGYEQYFGPGTRLTVT.